This is a list of T cell receptor beta chains from one sample in a study of blood T cells in healthy people across ages. TCRdb re-derived calls from the 5' RACE reads in MiXCR, one entry per CDR3 protein. This table holds about 1,600,000 distinct CDR3 sequences, roughly 40% found once. Source material: blood. Receptors originate from a young woman in good health. The CDR3 runs from the conserved cysteine through the conserved F or W. The D gene is left open where the match is weak. Clone size is stated in some rows and not others, as once, few, many or a class when expanded.

V: TRBV10-3; size: few; D: .; J: TRBJ2-1; CDR3: CAISEARGDEQFF; DNA: TGTGCCATCAGTGAGGCCAGAGGCGATGAGCAGTTCTTC
V: TRBV4-1; size: .; D: .; J: TRBJ2-3; CDR3: CASSQDPGSGRTDTQYF; DNA: TGCGCCAGCAGCCAAGATCCAGGTAGCGGCCGCACAGATACGCAGTATTTT
V: TRBV12-3/TRBV12-4; size: few; D: .; J: TRBJ1-1; CDR3: CASSLDLMNTEAFF; DNA: TGTGCCAGCAGTTTGGATCTCATGAACACTGAAGCTTTCTTT
V: TRBV20-1; size: few; D: .; J: TRBJ1-5; CDR3: CSFEPGTNNQPQHF; DNA: TGCAGTTTCGAACCGGGGACTAACAATCAGCCCCAGCATTTT
V: TRBV4-1; size: few; D: TRBD1; J: TRBJ1-4; CDR3: CASSHLFPGQLNEKLFF; DNA: TGCGCCAGCAGCCACCTTTTTCCGGGACAGCTTAATGAAAAACTGTTTTTT
V: TRBV12-3/TRBV12-4; size: many; D: .; J: TRBJ2-3; CDR3: CASRLGTPRTDTQYF; DNA: TGTGCCAGCAGACTCGGGACTCCCCGCACAGATACGCAGTATTTT
V: TRBV10-1; size: once; D: .; J: TRBJ2-3; CDR3: CAGSVALGTQYF; DNA: TGCGCCGGCAGTGTGGCTCTCGGTACGCAGTATTTT
V: TRBV7-2; size: .; D: TRBD2; J: TRBJ2-7; CDR3: CASSVPGLGEQYF; DNA: TGTGCCAGCAGCGTACCGGGACTAGGAGAGCAGTACTTC
V: TRBV6-5; size: .; D: TRBD1; J: TRBJ1-2; CDR3: CASSSTRTGGIYGYTF; DNA: TGTGCCAGCAGTTCCACTCGGACAGGGGGGATCTATGGCTACACCTTC
V: TRBV20-1; size: .; D: .; J: TRBJ2-6; CDR3: CSAVLKAGSGANVLTF; DNA: TGCAGTGCTGTCCTTAAGGCGGGATCTGGGGCCAACGTCCTGACTTTC
V: TRBV9; size: .; D: TRBD1; J: TRBJ2-7; CDR3: CASNVVGQGFHEQYF; DNA: TGTGCCAGCAACGTAGTCGGACAGGGGTTCCACGAGCAGTACTTC
V: TRBV25-1; size: .; D: TRBD2; J: TRBJ2-5; CDR3: CASSSALAGGQETQYF; DNA: TGTGCCAGCAGCAGTGCCCTAGCGGGGGGGCAAGAGACCCAGTACTTC
V: TRBV20-1; size: few; D: .; J: TRBJ2-5; CDR3: CSASLGVALETQYF; DNA: TGCAGTGCTAGTCTAGGAGTGGCGTTGGAGACCCAGTACTTC
V: TRBV2; size: many; D: TRBD1; J: TRBJ2-7; CDR3: CASRLQGGAYEQYF; DNA: TGTGCCAGCAGGCTACAGGGGGGAGCCTACGAGCAGTACTTC
V: TRBV7-9; size: few; D: .; J: TRBJ1-4; CDR3: CASSLARKVTDRKLFF; DNA: TGTGCCAGCAGCTTAGCGCGGAAGGTAACGGACAGAAAACTGTTTTTT
V: TRBV12-3/TRBV12-4; size: .; D: TRBD2; J: TRBJ2-1; CDR3: CASSPARGLAGGNEQFF; DNA: TGTGCCAGCAGTCCCGCGCGGGGACTAGCGGGAGGTAATGAGCAGTTCTTC
V: TRBV25-1; size: .; D: .; J: TRBJ2-1; CDR3: CASSEYFGDLVRGVRRDNEQFF; DNA: TGTGCCAGCAGTGAATATTTCGGAGATCTAGTTCGGGGCGTACGAAGGGACAATGAGCAGTTCTTC
V: TRBV12-3/TRBV12-4; size: few; D: .; J: TRBJ1-1; CDR3: CASRPGGSTEAFF; DNA: TGTGCCAGCAGGCCCGGGGGATCGACTGAAGCTTTCTTT
V: TRBV3-1; size: .; D: TRBD2; J: TRBJ2-7; CDR3: CASSQGELADSYEQYF; DNA: TGTGCCAGCAGCCAAGGAGAACTAGCGGATTCTTACGAGCAGTACTTC
V: TRBV10-3; size: .; D: .; J: TRBJ2-7; CDR3: CATTASGQYNEQYF; DNA: TGTGCCACCACCGCTAGCGGACAGTACAATGAGCAGTACTTC
V: TRBV30; size: few; D: .; J: TRBJ2-7; CDR3: CAWSQSSYEQYF; DNA: TGTGCCTGGAGCCAGAGCTCCTACGAGCAGTACTTC
V: TRBV7-2; size: many; D: TRBD2; J: TRBJ2-1; CDR3: CASSLAGTSSYNEQFF; DNA: TGTGCCAGCAGCTTAGCTGGGACTAGCTCCTACAATGAGCAGTTCTTC
V: TRBV7-8; size: .; D: .; J: TRBJ2-5; CDR3: CASSLGSPGDEQYF; DNA: TGTGCCAGCAGCTTAGGTAGCCCCGGCGATGAGCAGTACTTC
V: TRBV5-1; size: few; D: .; J: TRBJ2-3; CDR3: CASSSLGRPTDTQYF; DNA: TGCGCCAGCAGCTCTCTGGGCAGGCCCACAGATACGCAGTATTTT
V: TRBV27; size: .; D: TRBD2; J: TRBJ2-1; CDR3: CASSLRSSGGANEQFF; DNA: TGTGCCAGCAGTTTACGGTCTAGCGGGGGGGCAAATGAGCAGTTCTTC
V: TRBV12-3/TRBV12-4; size: .; D: .; J: TRBJ2-1; CDR3: CASTLGGSQPNEQFF; DNA: TGTGCCAGCACCCTTGGGGGGTCGCAGCCCAATGAGCAGTTCTTC
V: TRBV6-1; size: .; D: .; J: TRBJ2-7; CDR3: CAVQVAYEQYF; DNA: TGTGCCGTACAGGTAGCCTACGAGCAGTACTTC
V: TRBV4-2; size: few; D: .; J: TRBJ1-2; CDR3: CASSQDFTGRNYGYTF; DNA: TGTGCCAGCAGCCAAGATTTTACAGGCCGTAACTATGGCTACACCTTC
V: TRBV5-1; size: .; D: TRBD2; J: TRBJ2-3; CDR3: CVSRPLAVGLDTQYF; DNA: TGCGTCAGCAGGCCACTAGCGGTTGGATTAGATACGCAGTATTTT
V: TRBV20-1; size: few; D: .; J: TRBJ2-3; CDR3: CSANSYEGTDTQYF; DNA: TGCAGTGCTAATTCCTATGAAGGTACAGATACGCAGTATTTT
V: TRBV10-3; size: .; D: TRBD1; J: TRBJ1-3; CDR3: CAIGLGQGSGNTIYF; DNA: TGTGCCATCGGTTTGGGACAGGGTTCTGGAAACACCATATATTTT
V: TRBV15; size: once; D: TRBD1; J: TRBJ1-5; CDR3: CAASRDGTGGDQPQHF; DNA: TGTGCCGCCAGCAGAGATGGGACAGGGGGCGATCAGCCCCAGCATTTT
V: TRBV5-6; size: few; D: .; J: TRBJ2-3; CDR3: CASSARGSLTDTQYF; DNA: TGTGCCAGCAGCGCCCGAGGGAGTCTAACAGATACGCAGTATTTT
V: TRBV10-3; size: .; D: TRBD1; J: TRBJ1-2; CDR3: CAISEDRGPVGYTF; DNA: TGTGCCATCAGTGAGGACAGGGGACCCGTTGGCTACACCTTC
V: TRBV5-1; size: .; D: .; J: TRBJ1-1; CDR3: CASSLAGGTENTEAFF; DNA: TGCGCCAGCAGTTTGGCCGGGGGCACGGAGAACACTGAAGCTTTCTTT
V: TRBV15; size: .; D: .; J: TRBJ2-7; CDR3: CATSRDGRSSYEQYF; DNA: TGTGCCACCAGCAGAGATGGACGGAGCTCCTACGAGCAGTACTTC
V: TRBV10-3; size: few; D: .; J: TRBJ2-7; CDR3: CAIRTGQEQYF; DNA: TGTGCCATCAGGACAGGTCAAGAGCAGTACTTC
V: TRBV20-1; size: .; D: .; J: TRBJ2-2; CDR3: CSAPHRNKANTGELFF; DNA: TGCAGTGCCCCCCACAGAAATAAGGCGAACACCGGGGAGCTGTTTTTT
V: TRBV3-1; size: .; D: .; J: TRBJ2-2; CDR3: CASLSRDNTGELFF; DNA: TGTGCCAGCCTTTCGCGGGACAACACCGGGGAGCTGTTTTTT
V: TRBV29-1; size: few; D: .; J: TRBJ1-2; CDR3: CSVVGENYGYTF; DNA: TGCAGCGTCGTAGGGGAAAACTATGGCTACACCTTC
V: TRBV3-1; size: .; D: .; J: TRBJ2-5; CDR3: CASSQTLNSRGETQYF; DNA: TGTGCCAGCAGCCAAACCCTCAATTCAAGGGGGGAGACCCAGTACTTC
V: TRBV18; size: few; D: .; J: TRBJ2-7; CDR3: CASSPARVTYEQYF; DNA: TGTGCCAGCTCACCTGCGAGGGTAACCTACGAGCAGTACTTC
V: TRBV11-2; size: .; D: .; J: TRBJ2-5; CDR3: CASSLSSGQGETQYF; DNA: TGTGCCAGCAGCTTGTCCTCCGGACAAGGAGAGACCCAGTACTTC
V: TRBV5-1; size: few; D: .; J: TRBJ1-6; CDR3: CASSGQGTGNSPLHF; DNA: TGCGCCAGCAGCGGGCAGGGAACCGGTAATTCACCCCTCCACTTT
V: TRBV15; size: .; D: .; J: TRBJ1-1; CDR3: CATSRGTDTEAFF; DNA: TGTGCCACCAGCAGAGGTACGGACACTGAAGCTTTCTTT
V: TRBV14; size: few; D: TRBD1; J: TRBJ2-1; CDR3: CASSQEGSGGSSKFF; DNA: TGTGCCAGCAGCCAAGAAGGCTCAGGGGGTTCGTCGAAGTTCTTC
V: TRBV2; size: .; D: .; J: TRBJ1-1; CDR3: CASSASLDTEAFF; DNA: TGTGCCAGCAGCGCGAGCCTGGACACTGAAGCTTTCTTT
V: TRBV29-1; size: .; D: .; J: TRBJ2-3; CDR3: CSVEISTDTQYF; DNA: TGCAGCGTTGAGATTAGCACAGATACGCAGTATTTT
V: TRBV9; size: few; D: TRBD2; J: TRBJ2-1; CDR3: CASGREGRYNEQFF; DNA: TGTGCCAGCGGGCGGGAGGGCCGGTACAATGAGCAGTTCTTC
V: TRBV4-1; size: many; D: TRBD2; J: TRBJ2-1; CDR3: CASSPTSGSRNEQFF; DNA: TGCGCCAGCAGCCCGACTAGCGGGAGTCGCAATGAGCAGTTCTTC
V: TRBV12-3/TRBV12-4; size: .; D: .; J: TRBJ2-7; CDR3: CASSFGSIDEQYF; DNA: TGTGCCAGCAGTTTTGGCAGTATCGACGAGCAGTACTTC
V: TRBV28; size: .; D: .; J: TRBJ1-1; CDR3: CASSTPGVTEAFF; DNA: TGTGCCAGCAGCACTCCTGGGGTTACTGAAGCTTTCTTT
V: TRBV20-1; size: few; D: .; J: TRBJ2-7; CDR3: CSASDLIPYEQYF; DNA: TGCAGTGCTAGTGACTTAATACCCTACGAGCAGTACTTC
V: TRBV20-1; size: .; D: .; J: TRBJ2-1; CDR3: CSARGTAGNELFF; DNA: TGCAGTGCTAGAGGAACGGCTGGCAATGAGCTGTTCTTC
V: TRBV24-1; size: few; D: .; J: TRBJ2-1; CDR3: CATSDSPGKGGSGSYNEQFF; DNA: TGTGCCACCAGTGATAGCCCGGGCAAAGGGGGAAGCGGCTCCTACAATGAGCAGTTCTTC